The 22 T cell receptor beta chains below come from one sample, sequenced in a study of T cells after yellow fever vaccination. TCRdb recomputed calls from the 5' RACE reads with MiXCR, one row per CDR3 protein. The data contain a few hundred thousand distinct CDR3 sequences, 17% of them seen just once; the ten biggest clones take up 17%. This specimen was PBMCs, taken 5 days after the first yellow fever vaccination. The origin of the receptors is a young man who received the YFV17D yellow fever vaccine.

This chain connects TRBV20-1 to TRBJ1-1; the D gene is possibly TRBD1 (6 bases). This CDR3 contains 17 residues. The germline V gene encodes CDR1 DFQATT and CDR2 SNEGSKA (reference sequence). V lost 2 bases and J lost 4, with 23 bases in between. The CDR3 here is CSARPGTPKGVGTEAFF. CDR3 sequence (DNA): TGCAGTGCTAGACCCGGGACCCCGAAGGGGGTGGGCACTGAAGCTTTCTTT.

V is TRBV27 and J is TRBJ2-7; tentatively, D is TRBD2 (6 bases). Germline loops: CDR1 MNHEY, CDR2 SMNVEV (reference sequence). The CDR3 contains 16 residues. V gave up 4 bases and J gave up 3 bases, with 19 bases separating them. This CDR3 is CASSSVLVGGVYEQYF. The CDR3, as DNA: TGTGCCAGCAGTTCGGTTCTCGTCGGAGGGGTCTACGAGCAGTACTTC.

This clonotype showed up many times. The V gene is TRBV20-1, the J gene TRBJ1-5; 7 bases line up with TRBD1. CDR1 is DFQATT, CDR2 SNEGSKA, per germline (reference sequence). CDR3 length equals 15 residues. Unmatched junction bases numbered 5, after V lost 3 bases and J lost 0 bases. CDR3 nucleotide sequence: TGCAGTGCTAGTAGACAGGGAAATAGCAATCAGCCCCAGCATTTT. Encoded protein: CSASRQGNSNQPQHF.

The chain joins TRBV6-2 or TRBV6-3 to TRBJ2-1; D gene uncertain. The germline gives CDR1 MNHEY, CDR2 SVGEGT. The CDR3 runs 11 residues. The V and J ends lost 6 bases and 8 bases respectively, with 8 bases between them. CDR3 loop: CASSRIYEQFF. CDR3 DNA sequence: TGTGCCAGCAGCCGAATCTATGAGCAGTTCTTC.

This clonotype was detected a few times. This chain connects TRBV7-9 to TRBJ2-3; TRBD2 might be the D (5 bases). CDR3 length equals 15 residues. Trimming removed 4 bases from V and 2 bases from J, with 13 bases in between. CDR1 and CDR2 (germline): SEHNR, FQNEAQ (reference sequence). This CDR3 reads CASSSAGGNTDTQYF. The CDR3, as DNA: TGTGCCAGCAGCTCCGCTGGAGGTAACACAGATACGCAGTATTTT.

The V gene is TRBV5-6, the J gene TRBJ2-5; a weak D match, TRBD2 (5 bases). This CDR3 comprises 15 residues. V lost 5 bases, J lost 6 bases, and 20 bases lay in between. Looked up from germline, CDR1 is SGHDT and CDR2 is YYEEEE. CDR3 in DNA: TGTGCCAGCAGTTTTCTGGACCCGGGGATGAAGACCCAGTACTTC. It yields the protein CASSFLDPGMKTQYF. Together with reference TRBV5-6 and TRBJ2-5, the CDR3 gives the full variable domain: DAGVTQSPTHLIKTRGQQVTLRCSPKSGHDTVSWYQQALGQGPQFIFQYYEEEERQRGNFPDRFSGHQFPNYSSELNVNALLLGDSALYLCASSFLDPGMKTQYFGPGTRLLVL.

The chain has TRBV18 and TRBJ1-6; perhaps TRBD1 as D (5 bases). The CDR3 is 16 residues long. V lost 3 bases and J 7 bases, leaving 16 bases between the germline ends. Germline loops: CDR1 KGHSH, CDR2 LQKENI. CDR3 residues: CASSPPSGHINSPLHF. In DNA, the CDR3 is TGTGCCAGCTCACCCCCCTCCGGACACATCAATTCACCCCTCCACTTT.

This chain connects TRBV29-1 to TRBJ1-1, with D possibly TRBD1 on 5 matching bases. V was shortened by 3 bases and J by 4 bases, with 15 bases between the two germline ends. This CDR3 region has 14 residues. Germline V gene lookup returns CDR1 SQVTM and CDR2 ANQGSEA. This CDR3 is CSVDGTVAGTEAFF. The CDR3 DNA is TGCAGCGTTGATGGGACGGTGGCGGGCACTGAAGCTTTCTTT.

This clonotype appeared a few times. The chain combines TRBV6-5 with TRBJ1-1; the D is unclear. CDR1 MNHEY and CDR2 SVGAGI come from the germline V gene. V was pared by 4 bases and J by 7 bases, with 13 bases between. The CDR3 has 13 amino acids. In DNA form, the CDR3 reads TGTGCCAGCAGTTTCGTAAAGGGAAATGAAGCTTTCTTT. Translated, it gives CASSFVKGNEAFF.

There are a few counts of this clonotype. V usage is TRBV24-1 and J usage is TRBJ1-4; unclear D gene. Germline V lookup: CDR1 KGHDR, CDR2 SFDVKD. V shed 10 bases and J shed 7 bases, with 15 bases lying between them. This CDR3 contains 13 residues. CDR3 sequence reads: CATDPPRPEKLFF. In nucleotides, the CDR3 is TGTGCCACGGACCCCCCTCGCCCTGAAAAACTGTTTTTT.

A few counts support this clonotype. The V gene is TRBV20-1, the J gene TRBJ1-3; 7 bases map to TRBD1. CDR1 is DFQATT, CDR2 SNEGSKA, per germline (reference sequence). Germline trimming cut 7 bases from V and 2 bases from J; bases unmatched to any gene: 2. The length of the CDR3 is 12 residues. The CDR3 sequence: CSGQGAGNTIYF. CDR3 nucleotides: TGCAGTGGCCAGGGGGCTGGAAACACCATATATTTT.

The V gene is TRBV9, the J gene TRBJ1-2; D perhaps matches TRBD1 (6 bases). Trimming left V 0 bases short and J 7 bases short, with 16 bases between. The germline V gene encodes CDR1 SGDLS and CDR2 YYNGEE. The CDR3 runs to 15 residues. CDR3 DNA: TGTGCCAGCAGCGTAGATGGTCAGGGGAGGCTTGGCTACACCTTC. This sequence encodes CASSVDGQGRLGYTF.

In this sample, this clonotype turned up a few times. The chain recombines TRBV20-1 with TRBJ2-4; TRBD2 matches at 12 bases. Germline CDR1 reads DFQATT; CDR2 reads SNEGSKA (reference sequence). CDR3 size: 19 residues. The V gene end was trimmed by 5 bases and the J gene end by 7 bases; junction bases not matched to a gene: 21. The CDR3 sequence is CSAPGSLLPSGGAGNIQYF. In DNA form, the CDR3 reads TGCAGTGCTCCCGGATCCCTTCTACCTAGCGGGGGGGCCGGGAACATTCAGTACTTC.

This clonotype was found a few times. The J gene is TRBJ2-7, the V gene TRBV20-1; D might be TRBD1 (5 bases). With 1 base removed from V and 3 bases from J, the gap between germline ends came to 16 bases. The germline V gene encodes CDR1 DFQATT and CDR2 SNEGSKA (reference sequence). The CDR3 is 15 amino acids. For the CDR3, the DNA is TGCAGTGCTAGAGCAGGCCTACAGGACCTCTACGAGCAGTACTTC. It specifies CSARAGLQDLYEQYF.

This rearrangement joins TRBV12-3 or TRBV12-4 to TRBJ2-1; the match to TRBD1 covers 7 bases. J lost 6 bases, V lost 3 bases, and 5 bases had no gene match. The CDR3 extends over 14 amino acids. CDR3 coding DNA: TGTGCCAGCAGTTTCTCTGACAGGGTCAATGAGCAGTTCTTC. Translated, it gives CASSFSDRVNEQFF.

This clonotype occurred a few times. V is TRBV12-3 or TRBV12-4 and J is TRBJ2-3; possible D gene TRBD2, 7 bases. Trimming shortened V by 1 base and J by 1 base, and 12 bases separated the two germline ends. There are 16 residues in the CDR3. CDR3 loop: CASSLVGGARTDTQYF. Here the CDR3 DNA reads TGTGCCAGCAGTTTAGTAGGGGGGGCCCGCACAGATACGCAGTATTTT.

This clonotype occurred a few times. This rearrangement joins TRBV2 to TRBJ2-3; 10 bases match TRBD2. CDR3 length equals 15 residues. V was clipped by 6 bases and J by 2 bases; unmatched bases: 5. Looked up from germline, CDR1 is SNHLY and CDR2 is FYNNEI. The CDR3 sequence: CASRSTSGVTDTQYF. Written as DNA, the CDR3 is TGTGCCAGCAGGAGCACTAGCGGGGTCACAGATACGCAGTATTTT.

CDR3 sequence reads: CASSSRAIATDTQYF. The CDR3 region has the DNA TGTGCCAGCAGCTCCCGGGCAATAGCTACAGATACGCAGTATTTT. The J gene is TRBJ2-3, the V gene TRBV7-2; D is uncertain. Trimming stripped 4 bases from V and 3 bases from J, with 14 bases between. This CDR3 comprises 15 residues. Germline V CDR1 and CDR2: SGHTA, FQGNSA.

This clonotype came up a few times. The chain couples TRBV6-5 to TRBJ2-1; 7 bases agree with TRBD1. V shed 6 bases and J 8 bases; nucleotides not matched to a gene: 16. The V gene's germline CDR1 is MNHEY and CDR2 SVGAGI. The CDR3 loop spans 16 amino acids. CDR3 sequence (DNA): TGTGCCAGCAGGTACCAGACAGGGAGCGGTATCCATGAGCAGTTCTTC. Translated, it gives CASRYQTGSGIHEQFF.

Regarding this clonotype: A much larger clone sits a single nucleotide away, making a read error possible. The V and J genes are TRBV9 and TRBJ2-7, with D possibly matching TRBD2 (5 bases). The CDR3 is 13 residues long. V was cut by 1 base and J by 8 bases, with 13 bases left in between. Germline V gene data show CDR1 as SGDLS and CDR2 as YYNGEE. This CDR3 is CASSVKDGEKQYF. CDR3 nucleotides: TGTGCCAGCAGCGTAAAGGATGGGGAGAAGCAGTACTTC.

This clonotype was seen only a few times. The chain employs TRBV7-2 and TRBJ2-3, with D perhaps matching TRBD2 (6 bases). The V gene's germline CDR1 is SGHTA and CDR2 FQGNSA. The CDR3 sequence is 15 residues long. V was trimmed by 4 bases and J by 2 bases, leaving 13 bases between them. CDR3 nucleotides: TGTGCCAGCAGCTCCCAGCGGGTGCCCACAGATACGCAGTATTTT. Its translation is CASSSQRVPTDTQYF.

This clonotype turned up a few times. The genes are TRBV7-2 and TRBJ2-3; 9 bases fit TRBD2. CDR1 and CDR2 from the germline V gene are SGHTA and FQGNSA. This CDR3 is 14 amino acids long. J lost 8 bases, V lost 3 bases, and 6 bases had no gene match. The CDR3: CASSLGTSLVTQYF. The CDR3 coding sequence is TGTGCCAGCAGCTTGGGGACTAGCCTCGTTACGCAGTATTTT.